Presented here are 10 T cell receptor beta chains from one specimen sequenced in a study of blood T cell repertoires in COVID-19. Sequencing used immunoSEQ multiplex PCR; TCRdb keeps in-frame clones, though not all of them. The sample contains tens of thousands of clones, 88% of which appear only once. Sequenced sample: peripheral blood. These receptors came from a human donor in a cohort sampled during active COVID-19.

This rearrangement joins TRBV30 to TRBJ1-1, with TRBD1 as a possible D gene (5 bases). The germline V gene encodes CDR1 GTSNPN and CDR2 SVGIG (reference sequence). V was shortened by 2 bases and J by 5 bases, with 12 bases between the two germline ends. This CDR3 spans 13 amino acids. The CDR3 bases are TGTGCCTGGAGTCTACAGGAAAAGACTGAAGCTTTCTTT. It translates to CAWSLQEKTEAFF.

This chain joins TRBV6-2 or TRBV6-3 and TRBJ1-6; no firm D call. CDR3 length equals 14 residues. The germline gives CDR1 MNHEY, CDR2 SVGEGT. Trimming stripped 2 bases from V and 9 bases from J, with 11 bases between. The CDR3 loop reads CASSYVSGFSPLHF. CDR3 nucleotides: TGTGCCAGCAGTTACGTTTCGGGTTTTTCACCCCTCCACTTT.

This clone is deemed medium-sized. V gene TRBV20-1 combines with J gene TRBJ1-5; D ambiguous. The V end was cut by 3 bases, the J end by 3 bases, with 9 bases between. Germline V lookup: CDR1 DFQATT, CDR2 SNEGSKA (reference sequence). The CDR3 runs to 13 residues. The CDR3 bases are TGCAGTGCTAGTGGGTGGGCCAATCAGCCCCAGCATTTT. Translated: CSASGWANQPQHF.

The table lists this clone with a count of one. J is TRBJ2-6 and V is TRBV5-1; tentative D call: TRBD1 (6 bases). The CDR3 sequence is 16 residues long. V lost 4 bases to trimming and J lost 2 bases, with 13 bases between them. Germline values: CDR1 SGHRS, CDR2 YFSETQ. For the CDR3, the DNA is TGCGCCAGCAGCGAATCAGGGGCCCCTGGGGCCAACGTCCTGACTTTC. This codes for CASSESGAPGANVLTF.

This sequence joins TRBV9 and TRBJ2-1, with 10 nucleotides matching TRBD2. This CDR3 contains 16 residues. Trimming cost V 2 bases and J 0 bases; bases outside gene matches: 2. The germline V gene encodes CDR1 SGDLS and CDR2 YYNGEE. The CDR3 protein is CASSVSSGSSYNEQFF. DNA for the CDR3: TGTGCCAGCAGCGTTTCTAGCGGGAGCTCCTACAATGAGCAGTTCTTC.

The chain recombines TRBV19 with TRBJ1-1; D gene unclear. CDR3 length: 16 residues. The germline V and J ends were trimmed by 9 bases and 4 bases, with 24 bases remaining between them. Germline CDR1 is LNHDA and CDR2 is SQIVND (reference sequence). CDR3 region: CASSTVVRNRGTEAFF. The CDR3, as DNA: TGTGCCAGCTCGACTGTTGTTCGTAACCGGGGCACTGAAGCTTTCTTT.

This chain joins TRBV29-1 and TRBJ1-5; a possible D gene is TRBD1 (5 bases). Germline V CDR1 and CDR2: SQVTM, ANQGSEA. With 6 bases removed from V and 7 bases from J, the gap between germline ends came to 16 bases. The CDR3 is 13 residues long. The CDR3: CSVASGTGQPQHF. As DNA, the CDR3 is TGCAGCGTAGCCAGCGGGACGGGGCAGCCCCAGCATTTT.

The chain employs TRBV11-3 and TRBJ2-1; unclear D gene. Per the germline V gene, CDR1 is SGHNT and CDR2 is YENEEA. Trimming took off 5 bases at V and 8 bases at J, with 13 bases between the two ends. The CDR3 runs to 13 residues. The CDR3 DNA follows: TGTGCCAGCAGCCGCCGGAGTGGGTATGAGCAGTTCTTC. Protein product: CASSRRSGYEQFF. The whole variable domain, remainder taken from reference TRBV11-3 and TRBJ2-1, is EAGVVQSPRYKIIEKKQPVAFWCNPISGHNTLYWYLQNLGQGPELLIRYENEEAVDDSQLPKDRFSAERLKGVDSTLKIQPAELGDSAVYLCASSRRSGYEQFFGPGTRLTVL.

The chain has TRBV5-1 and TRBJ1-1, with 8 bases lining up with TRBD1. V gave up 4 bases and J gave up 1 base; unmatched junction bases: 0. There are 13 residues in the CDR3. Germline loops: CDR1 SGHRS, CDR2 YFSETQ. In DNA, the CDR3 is TGCGCCAGCAGCGGACAGGGGAACACTGAAGCTTTCTTT. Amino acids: CASSGQGNTEAFF.

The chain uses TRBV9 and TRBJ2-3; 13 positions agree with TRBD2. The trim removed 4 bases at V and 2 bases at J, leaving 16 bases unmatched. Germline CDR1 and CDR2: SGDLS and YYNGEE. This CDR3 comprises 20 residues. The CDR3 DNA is TGTGCCAGCAGCCTCCAACTAGCGGGGGGGCCAGAATCCGTCACAGATACGCAGTATTTT. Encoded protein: CASSLQLAGGPESVTDTQYF.